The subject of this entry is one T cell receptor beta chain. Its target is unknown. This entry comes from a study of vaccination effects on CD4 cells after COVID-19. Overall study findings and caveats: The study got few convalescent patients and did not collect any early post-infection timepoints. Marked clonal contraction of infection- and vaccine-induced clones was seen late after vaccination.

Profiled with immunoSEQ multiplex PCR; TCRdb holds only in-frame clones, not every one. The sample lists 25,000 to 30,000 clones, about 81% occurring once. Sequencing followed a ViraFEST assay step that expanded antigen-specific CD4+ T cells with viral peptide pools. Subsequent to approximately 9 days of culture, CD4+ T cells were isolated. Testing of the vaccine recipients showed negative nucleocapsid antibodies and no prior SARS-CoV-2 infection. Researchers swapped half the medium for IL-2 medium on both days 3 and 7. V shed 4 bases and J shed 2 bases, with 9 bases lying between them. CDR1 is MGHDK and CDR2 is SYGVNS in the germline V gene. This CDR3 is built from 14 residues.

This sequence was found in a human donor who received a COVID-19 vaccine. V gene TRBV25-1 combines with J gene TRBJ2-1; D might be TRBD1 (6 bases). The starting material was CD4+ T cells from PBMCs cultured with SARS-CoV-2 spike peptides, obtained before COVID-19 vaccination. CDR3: CASSGRTAYNEQFF. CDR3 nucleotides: TGTGCCAGCAGTGGACGGACAGCCTACAATGAGCAGTTCTTC.